This is a list of T cell receptor beta chains from one sample in a study of glioma-infiltrating T cells after dendritic cell vaccination. Assay used: immunoSEQ multiplex PCR; TCRdb lists only in-frame clones, some missing. The repertoire includes roughly 51,000 clones, about 85% of them detected once, and around 10% sits in the top ten. The specimen was blood, collected before dendritic cell vaccination. The receptors shown here come from a human donor with glioblastoma. Each CDR3 is given with its conserved first and last residue. The D gene is left open where the match is weak. Only some rows state a clone size, as once, few, many or a class for expanded clones.

J gene	clone size	V gene	D gene	CDR3 protein	CDR3 DNA
TRBJ2-7	NA	TRBV5-1	TRBD1	CASSLDDRGEQYF	TGCGCCAGCAGCTTGGACGACAGGGGGGAGCAGTACTTC
TRBJ1-1	NA	TRBV2	TRBD1	CASKLGQGETEAFF	TGTGCCAGCAAGCTGGGACAGGGTGAAACTGAAGCTTTCTTT
TRBJ2-3	NA	TRBV9	TRBD2	CASSANGLAGVTDTQYF	TGTGCCAGCAGCGCGAACGGACTAGCGGGAGTAACAGATACGCAGTATTTT
TRBJ2-5	NA	TRBV25-1	TRBD2	CASSVGGAMKTQYF	TGTGCCAGCAGTGTCGGGGGGGCGATGAAGACCCAGTACTTC
TRBJ2-1	NA	TRBV7-2	TRBD2	CASSLARRGGRDEQFF	TGTGCCAGCAGCTTAGCTCGGCGGGGGGGCAGAGATGAGCAGTTCTTC
TRBJ2-3	NA	TRBV19	TRBD1	CASSQNRGGADTQYF	TGTGCCAGTTCTCAAAACAGGGGTGGTGCAGATACGCAGTATTTT
TRBJ2-2	NA	TRBV5-1	NA	CASSWADTGELFF	TGCGCCAGCAGCTGGGCAGACACCGGGGAGCTGTTTTTT
TRBJ2-2	once	TRBV2	NA	CASRGQNTGELFF	TGTGCCAGCAGGGGCCAGAACACCGGGGAGCTGTTTTTT
TRBJ2-1	once	TRBV5-6	NA	CASSLDFSNEQFF	TGTGCCAGCAGCTTGGACTTCTCCAATGAGCAGTTCTTC
TRBJ2-1	NA	TRBV15	NA	CASQEGLVDEQFF	TGTGCCTCCCAGGAGGGGCTCGTGGATGAGCAGTTCTTC
TRBJ1-5	NA	TRBV19	NA	CASTLNLRSRSNQPQHF	TGTGCCAGTACTCTCAACCTCCGAAGCCGGAGCAATCAGCCCCAGCATTTT
TRBJ1-4	NA	TRBV5-1	TRBD1	CASSLTGGSEKLFF	TGCGCCAGCAGCTTGACAGGGGGCTCGGAAAAACTGTTTTTT
TRBJ2-7	NA	TRBV19	TRBD2	CASRSGVSYEQYF	TGTGCCAGTAGAAGCGGGGTCTCCTACGAGCAGTACTTC
TRBJ2-3	NA	TRBV5-4	NA	CASSLGAGYTDTQYF	TGTGCCAGCAGCTTAGGCGCAGGGTACACAGATACGCAGTATTTT
TRBJ1-2	NA	TRBV11-2	NA	CASSLGIGGIDGYTF	TGTGCCAGCAGCTTAGGGATAGGGGGAATTGATGGCTACACCTTC
TRBJ2-7	NA	TRBV4-1	TRBD1	CASSQMGQGISYEQYF	TGCGCCAGCAGCCAGATGGGACAGGGGATCTCCTACGAGCAGTACTTC
TRBJ2-7	NA	TRBV27	NA	CASSPTISYEQYF	TGTGCCAGCAGTCCTACTATTTCCTACGAGCAGTACTTC
TRBJ2-7	once	TRBV30	TRBD1	CAWSDGTAYEQYF	TGTGCCTGGAGTGATGGGACAGCCTACGAGCAGTACTTC
TRBJ1-1	few	TRBV29-1	TRBD1	CSVEQGSTEAFF	TGCAGCGTCGAACAGGGGTCCACTGAAGCTTTCTTT
TRBJ2-7	NA	TRBV19	TRBD1	CASSRQGTYEQYF	TGTGCCAGTAGCCGACAGGGAACCTACGAGCAGTACTTC
TRBJ1-4	NA	TRBV7-2	TRBD1	CASSLTGRSNEKLFF	TGTGCCAGCAGCCTGACAGGGAGATCTAATGAAAAACTGTTTTTT
TRBJ2-7	NA	TRBV6-5	NA	CASSERVAYEQYF	TGTGCCAGCAGTGAGCGGGTTGCCTACGAGCAGTACTTC
TRBJ2-7	NA	TRBV18	NA	CASSPISSYEQYF	TGTGCCAGCTCGCCGATCAGTTCCTACGAGCAGTACTTC
TRBJ1-1	NA	TRBV9	NA	CASSATTPTEAFF	TGTGCCAGCAGCGCCACAACCCCCACTGAAGCTTTCTTT
TRBJ2-2	NA	TRBV14	TRBD2	CASSRPLAGGQKGELFF	TGTGCCAGCAGCCGGCCTTTAGCGGGAGGGCAAAAGGGGGAGCTGTTTTTT
TRBJ1-2	once	TRBV5-1	NA	CASSLAPMAAGKGYTF	TGCGCCAGCAGCTTGGCCCCGATGGCGGCAGGGAAAGGCTACACCTTC
TRBJ1-6	NA	TRBV4-1	NA	CASSQEGAKPPLHF	TGCGCCAGCAGCCAAGAGGGGGCCAAACCACCCCTCCACTTT
TRBJ1-3	NA	TRBV9	NA	CASSQTPSGAGNTIYF	TGTGCCAGCAGTCAAACCCCGTCAGGGGCTGGAAACACCATATATTTT
TRBJ1-5	NA	TRBV10-3	NA	CAISEQGYNQPQHF	TGTGCCATCAGCGAACAGGGTTACAATCAGCCCCAGCATTTT
TRBJ2-7	NA	TRBV4-2	TRBD1	CASSQGQGYYEQYF	TGTGCCAGCAGCCAAGGACAGGGATACTACGAGCAGTACTTC
TRBJ2-5	NA	TRBV10-3	TRBD2	CAISDPLGRGEETQYF	TGTGCCATCAGTGACCCTCTGGGGCGGGGGGAAGAGACCCAGTACTTC
TRBJ2-7	NA	TRBV2	TRBD2	CASRGGAGGHYEQYF	TGTGCCAGCAGAGGGGGAGCGGGAGGACACTACGAGCAGTACTTC
TRBJ1-1	NA	TRBV27	NA	CASSFGVSRETEAFF	TGTGCCAGCAGTTTCGGTGTCTCCCGGGAGACTGAAGCTTTCTTT
TRBJ1-4	NA	TRBV6-1	NA	CASSEVRGAATNEKLFF	TGTGCCAGCAGTGAAGTCCGGGGGGCTGCAACTAATGAAAAACTGTTTTTT
TRBJ1-6	once	TRBV18	TRBD1	CASSPRARDRGNSPLHF	TGTGCCAGCTCACCACGAGCCCGGGACAGGGGTAATTCACCCCTCCACTTT
TRBJ2-7	NA	TRBV6-6	NA	CASSYSRQGTYEQYF	TGTGCCAGCAGTTACTCGAGGCAGGGAACCTACGAGCAGTACTTC
TRBJ2-2	NA	TRBV7-2	NA	CASSLSPSRFVGELFF	TGTGCCAGCAGCTTATCCCCTAGTAGGTTTGTCGGGGAGCTGTTTTTT
TRBJ1-3	NA	TRBV19	NA	CASSVGGNTIYF	TGTGCCAGTAGTGTCGGGGGAAACACCATATATTTT
TRBJ1-2	NA	TRBV30	TRBD1	CAWSGTGEDGYTF	TGTGCCTGGAGTGGGACAGGGGAGGATGGCTACACCTTC